The 4 T cell receptor beta chains in this list originate from one sample, sequenced in a study of CD8 T cells in ankylosing spondylitis. One entry per CDR3 protein results from TCRdb running MiXCR on the 5' RACE reads. The data show under 950,000 distinct CDR3 sequences, 15% to 20% seen once. The study, taken as a whole, reports: Eight or nine highly homologous variants formed a TCR beta motif that appeared characteristic of ankylosing spondylitis blood.

No cognate antigen is known for these TCRs. The sample comprised blood, either unsorted or a sorted T cell fraction (not recorded which). Every receptor here comes from a male donor with ankylosing spondylitis.

The chain joins TRBV5-1 to TRBJ2-1, with D perhaps TRBD2 (5 bases). There are 14 residues in the CDR3. Germline V gene data show CDR1 as SGHRS and CDR2 as YFSETQ. Trimming removed 4 bases from V and 7 bases from J, with 15 bases in between. CDR3 coding DNA: TGCGCCAGCAGCAGGGCAGGTAGGGAGAATGAGCAGTTCTTC. Amino acids: CASSRAGRENEQFF.

CDR3 region: CSASPRTGGWLNTEAFF. As DNA, the CDR3 is TGCAGTGCTAGTCCCCGGACAGGGGGATGGTTGAACACTGAAGCTTTCTTT. The rearrangement links TRBV20-1 to TRBJ1-1; 10 bases agree with TRBD1. Germline V lookup: CDR1 DFQATT, CDR2 SNEGSKA (reference sequence). With V trimmed by 3 bases and J by 0 bases, 10 bases remained unmatched. The CDR3 runs 17 residues.

This chain links TRBV7-6 with TRBJ2-7; D perhaps matches TRBD1 (6 bases). The CDR3 extends over 15 amino acids. Trimming took 0 bases from V and 4 from J, leaving 13 bases between them. Germline CDR1 and CDR2: SGHVS and FNYEAQ. The CDR3 coding sequence is TGTGCCAGCAGCTTAGCGCCTGGGACAATGTACGAGCAGTACTTC. Amino acids: CASSLAPGTMYEQYF. Filled out from reference TRBV7-6 and TRBJ2-7, the complete variable domain reads GAGVSQSPRYKVTKRGQDVALRCDPISGHVSLYWYRQALGQGPEFLTYFNYEAQQDKSGLPNDRFSAERPEGSISTLTIQRTEQRDSAMYRCASSLAPGTMYEQYFGPGTRLTVT.

This clonotype was seen a few times. The rearrangement links TRBV18 to TRBJ2-1, with D unresolved. This CDR3 spans 15 amino acids. Trimming pared 2 bases from V and 1 base from J, leaving 9 bases between. Germline V gives CDR1 KGHSH, CDR2 LQKENI. The CDR3 sequence: CASSPSSPSYNEQFF. For the CDR3, the DNA is TGTGCCAGCTCACCATCGTCCCCATCCTACAATGAGCAGTTCTTC.